The rows below give T cell receptor beta chains drawn from one sample of a study of T cell changes during pregnancy in multiple sclerosis. The table came from immunoSEQ multiplex PCR; TCRdb's copy has only in-frame clones and leaves some out. The data contain about 23,000 clones, more than 75% of them singletons. Here the sequenced sample was CD8+ T cells from peripheral blood mononuclear cells, taken before pregnancy. The source is a female donor with multiple sclerosis, enrolled in a pregnancy study. Each CDR3 is given with its conserved first and last residue. D genes are given only for firm matches. Rows give clone size only sometimes, using once, few, many, or a class for an expanded clone.

TRBV5-4,TRBJ2-5,-,-,TGTGCCAGCGGGCAGCAAGAGACCCAGTACTTC,CASGQQETQYF
TRBV29-1,TRBJ2-6,-,TRBD2,TGCAGCGTTGAGGATGGAGTGTCTAGCGGGACCGACCTCGTCCTGACTTTC,CSVEDGVSSGTDLVLTF
TRBV27,TRBJ2-5,-,TRBD1,TGTGCCAGCAGTTTCAGCCGGGACAGGGGGCGGCAAGAGACCCAGTACTTC,CASSFSRDRGRQETQYF
TRBV7-9,TRBJ2-1,-,TRBD2,TGTGCCAGCAGCCCACGGACTAGCGGAGCTAGCTCCTACAATGAGCAGTTCTTC,CASSPRTSGASSYNEQFF
TRBV14,TRBJ1-1,few,TRBD1,TGTGCCAGCAGCCAGTCCACAGGGGGCTTCACTGAAGCTTTCTTT,CASSQSTGGFTEAFF
TRBV6-1,TRBJ2-7,few,TRBD1,TGTGCCAGCAGTGGCCCCTTAGGGGGCCTTCTCTACGAGCAGTACTTC,CASSGPLGGLLYEQYF
TRBV27,TRBJ1-1,-,-,TGTGCCAGCAGGGGGGGAGGGGCGACTGAAGCTTTCTTT,CASRGGGATEAFF
TRBV18,TRBJ1-2,-,-,TGTGCCAGCTCACCGGGAGGGGTATATGGCTACACCTTC,CASSPGGVYGYTF
TRBV2,TRBJ2-7,few,TRBD1,TGTGCCAGCAGTGACAGGACAGGGAATTACGAGCAGTACTTC,CASSDRTGNYEQYF
TRBV7-9,TRBJ2-7,-,-,TGTGCCAGCAGCTTACCAACGGGCGAGCAGTACTTC,CASSLPTGEQYF
TRBV27,TRBJ2-2,-,TRBD1,TGTGCCAGCAGTACACAGGGGGCTGTAAGGACCGGGGAGCTGTTTTTT,CASSTQGAVRTGELFF
TRBV28,TRBJ1-2,-,-,TGTGCCAGCAGTTTACGACGGGAGGGTAACTATGGCTACACCTTC,CASSLRREGNYGYTF
TRBV18,TRBJ2-7,-,TRBD1,TGTGCCAGCTCAGAGGAGAAGGGGGCTGGGACCTACGAGCAGTACTTC,CASSEEKGAGTYEQYF
TRBV27,TRBJ1-1,once,TRBD1,TGTGCCAGCAGTGTCACAGGGGGTTGGACTGAAGCTTTCTTT,CASSVTGGWTEAFF
TRBV14,TRBJ2-1,-,TRBD2,TGTGCCAGCAGGGCGGGAGGAACTGAGCAGTTCTTC,CASRAGGTEQFF
TRBV30,TRBJ2-7,-,TRBD1,TGTGCCTGGGAACCGGGACAGCTCGATTCCTACGAGCAGTACTTC,CAWEPGQLDSYEQYF
TRBV15,TRBJ2-7,-,-,TGTGCCACCAGCAGAGACTCAGGGACCTACGAGCAGTACTTC,CATSRDSGTYEQYF
TRBV6-6,TRBJ1-1,-,-,TGTGCCAGCAGTTACTCGAGAGGGATCAAGAGTTTCTTT,CASSYSRGIKSFF
TRBV9,TRBJ1-2,once,TRBD1,TGTGCCAGCAGCCCCCGGACAGGGTCCTCCTTTTATGGCTACACCTTC,CASSPRTGSSFYGYTF
TRBV7-3,TRBJ2-7,-,TRBD2,TGTGCCAGCAGCTTAATTAGCCTAGCGGGATTCTACGAGCAGTACTTC,CASSLISLAGFYEQYF
TRBV7-3,TRBJ2-7,once,-,TGTGCCACAACACCAGGGCCGATATACGAGCAGTACTTC,CATTPGPIYEQYF
TRBV10-3,TRBJ1-2,-,-,TGTGCCATCAGTGAGGACAGAGCTGTCAACTATGGCTACACCTTC,CAISEDRAVNYGYTF
TRBV30,TRBJ2-3,-,-,TGTGCCTGGAGTGTAGGAGGGCGATTTGATACGCAGTATTTT,CAWSVGGRFDTQYF
TRBV2,TRBJ1-2,-,-,TGTGCCAGCAGTGAAGGGGTGACACCTAACTATGGCTACACCTTC,CASSEGVTPNYGYTF
TRBV7-6,TRBJ2-5,-,-,TGTGCCAGCAGCTTAAGGGTGATAGCGGAACCTCAAGAGACCCAGTACTTC,CASSLRVIAEPQETQYF
TRBV18,TRBJ1-1,-,-,TGTGCCAGCTCACCACAAGGGGCCTCTGAAGCTTTCTTT,CASSPQGASEAFF
TRBV6-5,TRBJ2-2,few,-,TGTGCCAGCACCAGTGGACAGACGAACACCGGGGAGCTGTTTTTT,CASTSGQTNTGELFF
TRBV6-4,TRBJ2-2,-,TRBD2,TGTGCCAGCAGTGACACTAGCGGAGACACCGGGGAGCTGTTTTTT,CASSDTSGDTGELFF
TRBV5-4,TRBJ2-6,once,TRBD1,TGTGCCAGCAGCTTGGTTTCAGGGGGCCCTGTCTCTGGGGCCAACGTCCTGACTTTC,CASSLVSGGPVSGANVLTF
TRBV27,TRBJ2-1,few,TRBD2,TGTGCCAGCAGACACGGCAGCGGGAGCTCCTACAATGAGCAGTTCTTC,CASRHGSGSSYNEQFF
TRBV2,TRBJ2-7,-,TRBD1,TGTGCCAGCAGTGTGGGCAGGGGGAGAACCTTTTTAGAGCAGTACTTC,CASSVGRGRTFLEQYF
TRBV4-1,TRBJ2-1,-,-,TGCGCCAGCAGCCAAAACGAACTAGAGTTTGAGCAGTTCTTC,CASSQNELEFEQFF
TRBV15,TRBJ2-1,-,TRBD2,TGTGCCACCGACGTGACTAGCGGGAGTCGTGATGAGCAGTTCTTC,CATDVTSGSRDEQFF
TRBV7-2,TRBJ1-1,-,-,TGTGCCAGCAGCTTAGTTTTGATGGGGGCGAGAGGGACTGAAGCTTTCTTT,CASSLVLMGARGTEAFF
TRBV7-9,TRBJ2-7,-,TRBD1,TGTGCCAGCAGCCAGTCCGGGACAGGTTCCTACGAGCAGTACTTC,CASSQSGTGSYEQYF
TRBV6-1,TRBJ2-7,-,-,TGTGCCAGCAGTGATTTGTCAGGGGCGGGCGAGCAGTACTTC,CASSDLSGAGEQYF
TRBV4-1,TRBJ1-2,-,-,TGCGCCAGCAGCCCTTCCCCAGGGGCTAACTATGGCTACACCTTC,CASSPSPGANYGYTF
TRBV19,TRBJ1-1,-,-,TGTGCCAGCAGGCCTCCACCTACAGGGCTTGGCGCTGAAGCTTTCTTT,CASRPPPTGLGAEAFF
TRBV5-6,TRBJ2-1,-,-,TGTGCCAGCAGCTTGGTTGCGATTACTGAGCAGTTCTTC,CASSLVAITEQFF
TRBV15,TRBJ1-5,-,-,TGTGCCACCAGCAGGTCACGACAGAGCAATCAGCCCCAGCATTTT,CATSRSRQSNQPQHF
TRBV29-1,TRBJ2-1,-,TRBD2,TGCAGCGTTGATCCCAGGACTAGCGGGAGGGCCTTTGAGTACGATGAGCAGTTCTTC,CSVDPRTSGRAFEYDEQFF
TRBV7-9,TRBJ2-1,-,TRBD2,TGTGCCAGCAGCGACCTCGATACTAGCGGGAGTGGATGGCAGTTCTTC,CASSDLDTSGSGWQFF
TRBV6-1,TRBJ1-5,-,-,TGTGCCAGCAGTGAAGCGGGCCGCAATCAGCCCCAGCATTTT,CASSEAGRNQPQHF
TRBV15,TRBJ2-1,-,TRBD1,TGTGCCACCAGCAGAGTATACCGGGACAGGGGTTACAATGAGCAGTTCTTC,CATSRVYRDRGYNEQFF